The rows below give T cell receptor beta chains drawn from one sample of a study of T cell responses to AZD1222 COVID-19 vaccine. Method: immunoSEQ multiplex PCR; TCRdb's copy keeps in-frame clones and lacks some. Counted here are about 90,000 clones, around 88% occurring once; the ten biggest clones make up under 13%. The sample in question was peripheral blood, obtained on day 0 of MenACWY control vaccination. The source is an adult in good health. CDR3s include the opening cysteine and the closing phenylalanine or tryptophan. The order of the fields is CDR3 protein, CDR3 DNA, J gene, clone size, V gene, D gene. The D gene is left open where the match is weak. Clone size, where shown, is once, few, many, or a class for clones that have expanded.

CDR3aa: CAWRGLGETQYF
CDR3nt: TGTGCCTGGAGGGGACTAGGAGAGACCCAGTACTTC
j_gene: TRBJ2-5
abundance: .
v_gene: TRBV30
d_gene: TRBD2

CDR3aa: CASSQEGTGGRYNEQFF
CDR3nt: TGTGCCAGCAGCCAAGAAGGGACAGGGGGTCGCTACAATGAGCAGTTCTTC
j_gene: TRBJ2-1
abundance: few
v_gene: TRBV4-2
d_gene: TRBD1

CDR3aa: CASGFQHGGAFF
CDR3nt: TGTGCTAGTGGTTTCCAGCACGGGGGAGCTTTCTTT
j_gene: TRBJ1-1
abundance: .
v_gene: TRBV12-5
d_gene: .

CDR3aa: CASSIVGGVNTGELFF
CDR3nt: TGTGCCAGTAGTATCGTCGGAGGGGTAAACACCGGGGAGCTGTTTTTT
j_gene: TRBJ2-2
abundance: .
v_gene: TRBV19
d_gene: .

CDR3aa: CATRLLVYNEQFF
CDR3nt: TGTGCCACGAGACTACTTGTCTACAATGAGCAGTTCTTC
j_gene: TRBJ2-1
abundance: many
v_gene: TRBV2
d_gene: .

CDR3aa: CASSEGGHRSGNTIYF
CDR3nt: TGTGCCAGCAGCGAAGGGGGACACCGCTCTGGAAACACCATATATTTT
j_gene: TRBJ1-3
abundance: .
v_gene: TRBV9
d_gene: .

CDR3aa: CASSQAGTGNTIYF
CDR3nt: TGTGCCAGCAGCCAGGCGGGGACTGGAAACACCATATATTTT
j_gene: TRBJ1-3
abundance: .
v_gene: TRBV3-1/TRBV3-2
d_gene: .

CDR3aa: CASSLKRGTGGNQPQHF
CDR3nt: TGTGCCAGCAGTCTTAAGCGCGGGACAGGGGGAAATCAGCCCCAGCATTTT
j_gene: TRBJ1-5
abundance: .
v_gene: TRBV28
d_gene: TRBD1

CDR3aa: CASSAGGEDTQYF
CDR3nt: TGTGCCAGCAGCGCAGGGGGCGAGGATACGCAGTATTTT
j_gene: TRBJ2-3
abundance: .
v_gene: TRBV21-1
d_gene: .

CDR3aa: CASSQSGGNNEKLFF
CDR3nt: TGTGCCAGCTCACAATCTGGGGGGAATAATGAAAAACTGTTTTTT
j_gene: TRBJ1-4
abundance: .
v_gene: TRBV18
d_gene: .

CDR3aa: CASSVSGGNEQFF
CDR3nt: TGTGCCAGCAGCGTCTCAGGGGGTAATGAGCAGTTCTTC
j_gene: TRBJ2-1
abundance: .
v_gene: TRBV7-8
d_gene: TRBD1

CDR3aa: CASSLARQGNTEAFF
CDR3nt: TGCGCCAGCAGCTTGGCGCGGCAGGGGAACACTGAAGCTTTCTTT
j_gene: TRBJ1-1
abundance: .
v_gene: TRBV5-1
d_gene: .

CDR3aa: CASSTDRENKPQHF
CDR3nt: TGTGCCAGCAGTACCGACAGGGAAAATAAGCCCCAGCATTTT
j_gene: TRBJ1-5
abundance: once
v_gene: TRBV6-5
d_gene: TRBD1

CDR3aa: CASSLPGFYGYTF
CDR3nt: TGTGCCAGCAGTTTACCAGGGTTCTATGGCTACACCTTC
j_gene: TRBJ1-2
abundance: .
v_gene: TRBV28
d_gene: .

CDR3aa: CATNNAAGAHLYGYTF
CDR3nt: TGTGCCACCAACAACGCAGCAGGGGCCCATCTCTATGGCTACACCTTC
j_gene: TRBJ1-2
abundance: once
v_gene: TRBV24-1
d_gene: .

CDR3aa: CASSQDWGNTEAFF
CDR3nt: TGTGCCAGCAGCCAAGATTGGGGGAACACTGAAGCTTTCTTT
j_gene: TRBJ1-1
abundance: .
v_gene: TRBV4-2
d_gene: .

CDR3aa: CATSGQGATYNEQFF
CDR3nt: TGTGCCACCAGTGGACAGGGGGCTACGTACAATGAGCAGTTCTTC
j_gene: TRBJ2-1
abundance: .
v_gene: TRBV24-1
d_gene: TRBD1

CDR3aa: CASSPRTVLTEAFF
CDR3nt: TGTGCCAGCAGCCCGAGGACAGTACTCACTGAAGCTTTCTTT
j_gene: TRBJ1-1
abundance: once
v_gene: TRBV14
d_gene: .

CDR3aa: CASHINPRGRVSDSPLHF
CDR3nt: TGCGCCAGCCATATCAATCCCAGGGGCCGGGTTTCGGATTCACCCCTCCACTTT
j_gene: TRBJ1-6
abundance: few
v_gene: TRBV5-1
d_gene: .

CDR3aa: CASSRTGGESNEKLFF
CDR3nt: TGCGCCAGCAGCCGCACGGGGGGCGAGTCTAATGAAAAACTGTTTTTT
j_gene: TRBJ1-4
abundance: .
v_gene: TRBV4-1
d_gene: .

CDR3aa: CASSPPGLAGGQDTQYF
CDR3nt: TGTGCCAGCTCACCTCCAGGACTAGCGGGTGGACAGGATACGCAGTATTTT
j_gene: TRBJ2-3
abundance: .
v_gene: TRBV18
d_gene: TRBD2

CDR3aa: CSVGQGADQPQHF
CDR3nt: TGCAGCGTTGGACAGGGGGCCGATCAGCCCCAGCATTTT
j_gene: TRBJ1-5
abundance: .
v_gene: TRBV29-1
d_gene: TRBD1

CDR3aa: CASSLVAGSNNEQFF
CDR3nt: TGTGCCAGCAGCTTGGTAGCGGGGAGTAACAATGAGCAGTTCTTC
j_gene: TRBJ2-1
abundance: .
v_gene: TRBV5-4
d_gene: TRBD2

CDR3aa: CASSLGALYGYTF
CDR3nt: TGTGCCAGCAGCTTAGGGGCCCTATATGGCTACACCTTC
j_gene: TRBJ1-2
abundance: .
v_gene: TRBV7-9
d_gene: .

CDR3aa: CASSLIGPNTEAFF
CDR3nt: TGTGCCAGCAGCTTGATCGGGCCGAACACTGAAGCTTTCTTT
j_gene: TRBJ1-1
abundance: .
v_gene: TRBV5-8
d_gene: .

CDR3aa: CAWARGQANTEAFF
CDR3nt: TGTGCCTGGGCGAGGGGACAGGCGAACACTGAAGCTTTCTTT
j_gene: TRBJ1-1
abundance: .
v_gene: TRBV30
d_gene: TRBD1

CDR3aa: CASTPRGQESYTF
CDR3nt: TGTGCCAGCACCCCCAGGGGGCAAGAGAGCTACACCTTC
j_gene: TRBJ1-2
abundance: .
v_gene: TRBV5-6
d_gene: TRBD1

CDR3aa: CACRDNSYEQYF
CDR3nt: TGTGCCTGCCGAGATAACAGCTACGAGCAGTACTTC
j_gene: TRBJ2-7
abundance: once
v_gene: TRBV30
d_gene: .

CDR3aa: CASQGGPLAFSGNTIYF
CDR3nt: TGTGCCAGCCAAGGGGGCCCACTTGCCTTCTCTGGAAACACCATATATTTT
j_gene: TRBJ1-3
abundance: once
v_gene: TRBV7-9
d_gene: TRBD1

CDR3aa: CASSIEDIQYF
CDR3nt: TGTGCCAGTAGTATAGAGGACATTCAGTACTTC
j_gene: TRBJ2-4
abundance: .
v_gene: TRBV19
d_gene: .

CDR3aa: CASTGTEGGNTIYF
CDR3nt: TGTGCCAGTACCGGGACAGAAGGAGGAAACACCATATATTTT
j_gene: TRBJ1-3
abundance: .
v_gene: TRBV6-6
d_gene: TRBD1

CDR3aa: CAISEPIAGTGSHSIEETQYF
CDR3nt: TGTGCCATCAGTGAGCCGATCGCCGGGACAGGGTCCCACTCCATCGAAGAGACCCAGTACTTC
j_gene: TRBJ2-5
abundance: .
v_gene: TRBV10-3
d_gene: TRBD1

CDR3aa: CASSQGGVSAYEQYF
CDR3nt: TGTGCCAGCAGCCAAGGCGGGGTATCTGCCTACGAGCAGTACTTC
j_gene: TRBJ2-7
abundance: few
v_gene: TRBV14
d_gene: .

CDR3aa: CASSSQLGQTYEQYF
CDR3nt: TGTGCCAGCAGCTCCCAACTGGGACAAACCTACGAGCAGTACTTC
j_gene: TRBJ2-7
abundance: .
v_gene: TRBV7-2
d_gene: .

CDR3aa: CSVTWGQGGDGYTF
CDR3nt: TGCAGCGTCACCTGGGGACAGGGGGGAGATGGCTACACCTTC
j_gene: TRBJ1-2
abundance: .
v_gene: TRBV29-1
d_gene: TRBD1

CDR3aa: CASSQDGLAGAPSYNEQFF
CDR3nt: TGTGCCAGCAGCCAGGACGGACTAGCGGGGGCCCCTTCCTACAATGAGCAGTTCTTC
j_gene: TRBJ2-1
abundance: once
v_gene: TRBV3-1/TRBV3-2
d_gene: TRBD2

CDR3aa: CASSPSRDPTEAFF
CDR3nt: TGTGCCAGCAGTCCGTCTCGGGATCCAACTGAAGCTTTCTTT
j_gene: TRBJ1-1
abundance: .
v_gene: TRBV6-2/TRBV6-3
d_gene: .

CDR3aa: CASSSSAWGGGDGYTF
CDR3nt: TGTGCCAGCAGTTCCTCCGCGTGGGGTGGGGGTGATGGCTACACCTTC
j_gene: TRBJ1-2
abundance: .
v_gene: TRBV28
d_gene: .

CDR3aa: CASSEVPTYYSNQPQHF
CDR3nt: TGTGCCAGCAGTGAAGTCCCGACCTATTATAGCAATCAGCCCCAGCATTTT
j_gene: TRBJ1-5
abundance: .
v_gene: TRBV2
d_gene: .

CDR3aa: CASSLFTEATNEKLFF
CDR3nt: TGTGCCAGCAGTTTATTCACAGAGGCAACTAATGAAAAACTGTTTTTT
j_gene: TRBJ1-4
abundance: .
v_gene: TRBV27
d_gene: .

CDR3aa: CASGLAGTDTQYF
CDR3nt: TGTGCCAGTGGACTAGCGGGCACAGATACGCAGTATTTT
j_gene: TRBJ2-3
abundance: once
v_gene: TRBV5-6
d_gene: TRBD2

CDR3aa: CASSPPGSNYGYTF
CDR3nt: TGTGCCAGCTCACCACCGGGTTCTAACTATGGCTACACCTTC
j_gene: TRBJ1-2
abundance: .
v_gene: TRBV18
d_gene: .

CDR3aa: CASSFPGDQPQHF
CDR3nt: TGTGCCAGCAGTTTCCCAGGGGATCAGCCCCAGCATTTT
j_gene: TRBJ1-5
abundance: .
v_gene: TRBV12-3/TRBV12-4
d_gene: .

CDR3aa: CAWSVGSGAETQYF
CDR3nt: TGTGCCTGGAGTGTCGGTAGCGGGGCGGAGACCCAGTACTTC
j_gene: TRBJ2-5
abundance: few
v_gene: TRBV30
d_gene: TRBD2

CDR3aa: CASSVGLGLNSGNTIYF
CDR3nt: TGTGCCAGCAGCGTAGGTTTGGGACTGAACTCTGGAAACACCATATATTTT
j_gene: TRBJ1-3
abundance: .
v_gene: TRBV9
d_gene: .

CDR3aa: CASSPKNEQFF
CDR3nt: TGTGCCAGCTCACCCAAGAATGAGCAGTTCTTC
j_gene: TRBJ2-1
abundance: .
v_gene: TRBV18
d_gene: .

CDR3aa: CAWSPGFNQPQHF
CDR3nt: TGTGCCTGGAGCCCCGGGTTCAATCAGCCCCAGCATTTT
j_gene: TRBJ1-5
abundance: .
v_gene: TRBV30
d_gene: .

CDR3aa: CASSLDTFGTGATGNTIYF
CDR3nt: TGTGCCAGCAGCTTAGATACGTTCGGGACAGGGGCCACTGGAAACACCATATATTTT
j_gene: TRBJ1-3
abundance: .
v_gene: TRBV11-2
d_gene: TRBD1

CDR3aa: CASSERGRNYF
CDR3nt: TGTGCCAGCAGTGAAAGGGGGCGAAACTACTTC
j_gene: TRBJ2-7
abundance: .
v_gene: TRBV2
d_gene: TRBD1

CDR3aa: CASSQDEGSSYEQYF
CDR3nt: TGTGCCAGCAGCCAAGATGAGGGTAGCTCCTACGAGCAGTACTTC
j_gene: TRBJ2-7
abundance: .
v_gene: TRBV4-2
d_gene: .

CDR3aa: CASSFRQTENYGYTF
CDR3nt: TGCGCCAGCAGCTTTCGCCAGACCGAGAACTATGGCTACACCTTC
j_gene: TRBJ1-2
abundance: .
v_gene: TRBV5-1
d_gene: .

CDR3aa: CASSPGLAGGQNEQYF
CDR3nt: TGTGCCAGCAGTCCTGGACTAGCGGGGGGGCAAAACGAGCAGTACTTC
j_gene: TRBJ2-7
abundance: .
v_gene: TRBV2
d_gene: TRBD2

CDR3aa: CASRSGTAPSNEQFF
CDR3nt: TGTGCCAGCAGGTCCGGGACAGCTCCCTCCAATGAGCAGTTCTTC
j_gene: TRBJ2-1
abundance: .
v_gene: TRBV7-2
d_gene: TRBD1

CDR3aa: CASSYSISQGQGYTF
CDR3nt: TGTGCCAGCAGTTACTCGATTTCACAGGGCCAAGGCTACACCTTC
j_gene: TRBJ1-2
abundance: .
v_gene: TRBV6-5
d_gene: .

CDR3aa: CASSYTGRDYGYTF
CDR3nt: TGTGCCAGCAGTTACACTGGGAGGGATTATGGCTACACCTTC
j_gene: TRBJ1-2
abundance: once
v_gene: TRBV6-5
d_gene: .